This record looks at one T cell receptor beta chain sequence and its context. In the naive CD8 group, cells lacked CD45RO and were positively selected for CCR7, so terminally differentiated effector memory CD45RA+ cells were left out. These data are taken from a study of shared clonotypes between healthy human individuals. Sequencing was performed with immunoSEQ multiplex PCR; in TCRdb, only in-frame clones are kept and a portion is missing. This sample has about 2,200,000 clones, with about 92% found just once. The sequence derives from a man between 18 and 29 years old in good health. Some clones in this sample may be carry-over from other donors' samples. The specimen was naive CD8+ T cells from PBMCs.

The CDR3 bases are TGTGCCAGCAGCGTAGCCGGGGGCCATCCCTATGGCTACACCTTC. Its protein is CASSVAGGHPYGYTF. This rearrangement joins TRBV9 to TRBJ1-2; maybe TRBD1 (6 bases). Per the germline V gene, CDR1 is SGDLS and CDR2 is YYNGEE. The CDR3 length is 15 residues. Trimming stripped 0 bases from V and 4 bases from J, with 13 bases between.